This note documents a single TCR beta chain sequence. The antigen remains unidentified. 13 Jbeta primers and 60 Vbeta primers were used for the PCR. Sequencing used immunoSEQ multiplex PCR; TCRdb keeps in-frame clones, though not all of them. There are 30,000 to 40,000 clones in the sample; roughly 67% occur only once, and about 9.4% lies in the top ten. This sample was taken from a study of cytomegalovirus exposure and HLA in healthy donors. General study results and limits: Trimming of TCR beta V- and J-genes showed a link, identified in a later analysis, to a missense DCLRE1C variant. The classifier was said to identify cytomegalovirus status with high specificity and sensitivity. In all likelihood, a cluster of highly shared sequence variants was a sequencing artifact. Common viral pathogens (according to a later analysis) appeared linked to several of the most significant clusters.

Germline trimming cut 5 bases from V and 6 bases from J; bases unmatched to any gene: 12. The CDR3 is 16 amino acids. From germline, CDR1 is SGHAT and CDR2 FQNNGV. The chain uses TRBV11-2 and TRBJ2-3; 9 positions agree with TRBD2. This receptor was taken from a man aged 35 to 55 in good health and CMV-seropositive. The sequenced sample was PBMCs. The CDR3 reads CASSRSGGGALDTQYF. The CDR3 DNA follows: TGTGCCAGCAGCCGCTCGGGCGGGGGGGCACTTGATACGCAGTATTTT.